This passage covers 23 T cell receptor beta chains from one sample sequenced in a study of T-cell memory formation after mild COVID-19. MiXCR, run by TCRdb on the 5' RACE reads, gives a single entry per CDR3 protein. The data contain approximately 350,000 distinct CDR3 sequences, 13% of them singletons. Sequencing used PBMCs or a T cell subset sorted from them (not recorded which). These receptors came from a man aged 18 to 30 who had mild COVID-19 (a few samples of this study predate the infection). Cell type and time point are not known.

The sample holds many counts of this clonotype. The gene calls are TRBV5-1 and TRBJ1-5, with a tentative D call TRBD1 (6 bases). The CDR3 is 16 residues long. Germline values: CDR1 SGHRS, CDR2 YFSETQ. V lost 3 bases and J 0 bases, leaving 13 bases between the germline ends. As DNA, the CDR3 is TGCGCCAGCAGCTGGGGGGCCGGGGATAGCAATCAGCCCCAGCATTTT. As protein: CASSWGAGDSNQPQHF. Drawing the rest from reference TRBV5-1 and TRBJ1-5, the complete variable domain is KAGVTQTPRYLIKTRGQQVTLSCSPISGHRSVSWYQQTPGQGLQFLFEYFSETQRNKGNFPGRFSGRQFSNSRSEMNVSTLELGDSALYLCASSWGAGDSNQPQHFGDGTRLSIL.

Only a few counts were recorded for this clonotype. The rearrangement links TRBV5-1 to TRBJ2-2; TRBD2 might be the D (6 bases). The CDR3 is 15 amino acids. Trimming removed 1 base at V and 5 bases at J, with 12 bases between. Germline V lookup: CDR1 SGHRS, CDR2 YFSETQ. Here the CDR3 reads CASSLLGGSTGELFF. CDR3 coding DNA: TGCGCCAGCAGCTTGTTGGGGGGTTCGACCGGGGAGCTGTTTTTT.

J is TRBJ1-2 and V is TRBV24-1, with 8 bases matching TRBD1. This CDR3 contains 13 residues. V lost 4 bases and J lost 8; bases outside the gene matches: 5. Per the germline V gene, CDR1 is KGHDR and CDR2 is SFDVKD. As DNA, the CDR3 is TGTGCCACCAGTGACGCAGGGGGCCGGGGCTACACCTTC. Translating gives CATSDAGGRGYTF.

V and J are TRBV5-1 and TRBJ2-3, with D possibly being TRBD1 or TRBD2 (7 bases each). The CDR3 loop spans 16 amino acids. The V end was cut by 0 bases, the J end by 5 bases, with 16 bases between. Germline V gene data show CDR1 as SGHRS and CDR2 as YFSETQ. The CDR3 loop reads CASSLAIAGGGDTQYF. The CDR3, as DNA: TGCGCCAGCAGCTTGGCCATCGCAGGGGGGGGAGATACGCAGTATTTT.

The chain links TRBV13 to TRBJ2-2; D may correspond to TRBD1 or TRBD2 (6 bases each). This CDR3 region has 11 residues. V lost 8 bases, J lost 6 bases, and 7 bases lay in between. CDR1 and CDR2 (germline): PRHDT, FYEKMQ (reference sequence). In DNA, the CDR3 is TGTGCCAGCCGGGGGCCCGGGGAGCTGTTTTTT. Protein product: CASRGPGELFF.

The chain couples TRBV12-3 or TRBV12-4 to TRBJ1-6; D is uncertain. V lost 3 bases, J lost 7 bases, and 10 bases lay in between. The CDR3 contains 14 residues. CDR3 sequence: CASSFFAGNSPLHF. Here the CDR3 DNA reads TGTGCCAGCAGTTTCTTTGCGGGGAATTCACCCCTCCACTTT.

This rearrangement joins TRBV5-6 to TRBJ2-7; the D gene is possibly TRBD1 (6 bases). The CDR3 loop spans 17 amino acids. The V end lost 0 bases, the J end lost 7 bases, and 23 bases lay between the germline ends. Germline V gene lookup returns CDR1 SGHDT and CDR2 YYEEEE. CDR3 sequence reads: CASSLEQGPSPGEEQYV. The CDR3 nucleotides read TGTGCCAGCAGCTTGGAACAGGGCCCCTCCCCGGGTGAGGAGCAGTACGTC.

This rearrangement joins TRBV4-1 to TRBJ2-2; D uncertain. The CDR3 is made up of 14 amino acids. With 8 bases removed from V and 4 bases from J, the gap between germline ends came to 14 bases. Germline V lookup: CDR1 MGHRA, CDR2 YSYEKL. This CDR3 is CASESGIRTGELFF. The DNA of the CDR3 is TGCGCCAGCGAATCGGGTATTCGCACCGGGGAGCTGTTTTTT.

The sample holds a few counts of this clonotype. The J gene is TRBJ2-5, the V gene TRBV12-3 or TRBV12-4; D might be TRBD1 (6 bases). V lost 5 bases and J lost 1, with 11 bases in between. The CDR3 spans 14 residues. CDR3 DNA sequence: TGTGCCAGCAGTACCACAGGGACCCAAGAGACCCAGTACTTC. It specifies CASSTTGTQETQYF.

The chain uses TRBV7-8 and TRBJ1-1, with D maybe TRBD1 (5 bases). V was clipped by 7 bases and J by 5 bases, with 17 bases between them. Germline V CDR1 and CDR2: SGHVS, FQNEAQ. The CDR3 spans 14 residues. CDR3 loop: CASTMNQGRTEAFF. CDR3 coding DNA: TGTGCCAGCACCATGAACCAGGGTAGGACTGAAGCTTTCTTT.

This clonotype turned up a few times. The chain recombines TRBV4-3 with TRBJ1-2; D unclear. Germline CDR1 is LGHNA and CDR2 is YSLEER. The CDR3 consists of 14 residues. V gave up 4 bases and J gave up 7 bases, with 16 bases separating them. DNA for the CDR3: TGCGCCAGCAGCCTCAAGGGTGGACTTGGTGGCTACACCTTC. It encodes CASSLKGGLGGYTF.

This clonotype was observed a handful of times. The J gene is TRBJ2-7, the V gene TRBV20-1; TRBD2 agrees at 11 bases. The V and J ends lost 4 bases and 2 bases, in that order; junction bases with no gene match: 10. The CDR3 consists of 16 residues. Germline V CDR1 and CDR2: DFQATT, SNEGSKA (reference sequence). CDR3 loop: CSATPPSGGRPYEQYV. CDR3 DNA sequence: TGCAGTGCTACCCCCCCTAGCGGGGGGCGCCCCTACGAGCAGTACGTC.

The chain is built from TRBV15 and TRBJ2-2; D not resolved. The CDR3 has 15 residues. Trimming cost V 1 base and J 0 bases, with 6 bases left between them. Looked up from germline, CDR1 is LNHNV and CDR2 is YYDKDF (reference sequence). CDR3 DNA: TGTGCCACCAGCAGAGGCCGGTCGAACACCGGGGAGCTGTTTTTT. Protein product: CATSRGRSNTGELFF.

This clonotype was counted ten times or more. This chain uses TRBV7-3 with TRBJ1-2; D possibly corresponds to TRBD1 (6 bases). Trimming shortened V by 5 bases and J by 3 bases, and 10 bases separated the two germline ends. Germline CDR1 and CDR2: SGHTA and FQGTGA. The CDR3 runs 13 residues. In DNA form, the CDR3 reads TGTGCCAGCAGCCAACAGGGTTACTATGGCTACACCTTC. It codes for CASSQQGYYGYTF.

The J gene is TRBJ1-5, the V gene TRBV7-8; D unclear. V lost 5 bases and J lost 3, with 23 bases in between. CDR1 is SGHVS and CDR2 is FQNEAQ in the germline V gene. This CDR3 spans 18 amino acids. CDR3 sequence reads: CASSDRWPSDRDNQPQHF. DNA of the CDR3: TGTGCCAGCAGCGACCGGTGGCCCTCTGACCGAGACAATCAGCCCCAGCATTTT.

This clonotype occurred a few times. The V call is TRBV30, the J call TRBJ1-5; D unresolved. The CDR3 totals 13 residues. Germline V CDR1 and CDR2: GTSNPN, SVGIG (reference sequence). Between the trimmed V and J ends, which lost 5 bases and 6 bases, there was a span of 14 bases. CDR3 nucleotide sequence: TGTGCCTGGGGACGCCAAGACTCTCAGCCCCAGCATTTT. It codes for CAWGRQDSQPQHF.

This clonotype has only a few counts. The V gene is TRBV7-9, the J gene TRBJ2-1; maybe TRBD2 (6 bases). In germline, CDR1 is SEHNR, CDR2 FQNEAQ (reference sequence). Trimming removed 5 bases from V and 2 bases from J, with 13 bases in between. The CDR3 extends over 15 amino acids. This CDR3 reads CASSPAGSAYNEQFF. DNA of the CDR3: TGTGCCAGCAGCCCTGCGGGGAGCGCCTACAATGAGCAGTTCTTC.

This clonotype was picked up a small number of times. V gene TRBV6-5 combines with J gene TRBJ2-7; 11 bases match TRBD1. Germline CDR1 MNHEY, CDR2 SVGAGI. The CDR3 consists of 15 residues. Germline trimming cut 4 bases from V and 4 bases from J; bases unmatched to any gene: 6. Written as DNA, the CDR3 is TGTGCCAGCAGTTCCGGACAGGGGGCTCAATACGAGCAGTACTTC. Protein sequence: CASSSGQGAQYEQYF.

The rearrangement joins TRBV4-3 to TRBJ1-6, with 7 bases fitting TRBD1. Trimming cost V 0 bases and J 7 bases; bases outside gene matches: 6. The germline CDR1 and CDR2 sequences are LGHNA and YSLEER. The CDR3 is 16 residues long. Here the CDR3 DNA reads TGCGCCAGCAGCCAAGATGAGGGGGCAGGGAATTCACCCCTCCACTTT. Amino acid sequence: CASSQDEGAGNSPLHF.

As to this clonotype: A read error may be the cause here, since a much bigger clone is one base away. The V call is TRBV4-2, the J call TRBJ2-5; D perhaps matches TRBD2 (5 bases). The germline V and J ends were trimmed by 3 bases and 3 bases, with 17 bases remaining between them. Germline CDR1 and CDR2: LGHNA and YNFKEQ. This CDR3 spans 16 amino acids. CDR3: CASSQALGFGKETQYF. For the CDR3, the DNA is TGTGCCAGCAGCCAGGCGTTAGGGTTCGGGAAAGAGACCCAGTACTTC.

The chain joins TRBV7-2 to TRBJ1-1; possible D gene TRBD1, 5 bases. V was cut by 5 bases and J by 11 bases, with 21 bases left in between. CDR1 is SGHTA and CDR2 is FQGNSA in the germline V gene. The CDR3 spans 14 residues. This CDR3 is CASSETGMGGEAFF. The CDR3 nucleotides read TGTGCCAGCAGCGAAACGGGCATGGGGGGGGAGGCTTTCTTT.

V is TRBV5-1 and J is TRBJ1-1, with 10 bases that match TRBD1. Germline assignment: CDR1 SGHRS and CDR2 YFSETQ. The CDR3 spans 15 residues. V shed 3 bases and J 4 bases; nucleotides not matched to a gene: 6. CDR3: CASSSLDRGSTEAFF. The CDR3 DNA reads TGCGCCAGCAGCTCTCTGGACAGGGGGAGCACTGAAGCTTTCTTT.

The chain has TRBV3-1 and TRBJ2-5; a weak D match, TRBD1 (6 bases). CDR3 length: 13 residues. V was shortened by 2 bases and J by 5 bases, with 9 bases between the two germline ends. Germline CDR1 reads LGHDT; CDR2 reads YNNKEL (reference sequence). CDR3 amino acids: CASSQQTGETQYF. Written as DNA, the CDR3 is TGTGCCAGCAGCCAACAAACAGGGGAGACCCAGTACTTC.